This T cell receptor (beta chain) came from a study of blood T cell repertoires in COVID-19. Profiling relied on immunoSEQ multiplex PCR, and the TCRdb table lists in-frame clones only, not all of them. The data show about 50,000 clones, approximately 85% seen once. CDR3 length: 13 residues. Per the germline V gene, CDR1 is SGHTA and CDR2 is FQGNSA. Unmatched junction bases numbered 7, after V lost 6 bases and J lost 5 bases. This TCR was sampled from a man in his 60s with acute or convalescent COVID-19. J is TRBJ2-7 and V is TRBV7-2; TRBD1 matches 7 bases. Sequencing was done on a sample of peripheral blood. CDR3 loop: CASRETGTHEQYF. CDR3 coding DNA: TGTGCCAGCAGGGAGACAGGGACCCACGAGCAGTACTTC.